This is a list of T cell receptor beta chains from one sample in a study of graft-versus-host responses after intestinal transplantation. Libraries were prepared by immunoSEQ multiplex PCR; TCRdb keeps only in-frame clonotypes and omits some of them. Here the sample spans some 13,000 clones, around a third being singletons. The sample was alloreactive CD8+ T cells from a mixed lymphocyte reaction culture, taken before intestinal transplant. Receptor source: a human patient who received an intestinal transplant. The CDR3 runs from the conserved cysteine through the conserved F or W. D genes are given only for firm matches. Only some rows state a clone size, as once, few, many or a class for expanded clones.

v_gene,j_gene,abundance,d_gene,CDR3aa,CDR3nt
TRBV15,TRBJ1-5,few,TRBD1,CATSRDMGQGWPQHF,TGTGCCACCAGCAGAGATATGGGACAGGGATGGCCCCAGCATTTT
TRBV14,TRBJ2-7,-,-,CASSPPDSYEQYF,TGTGCCAGCAGCCCCCCGGACAGCTACGAGCAGTACTTC
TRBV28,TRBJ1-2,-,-,CASSLSPMWGYTF,TGTGCCAGCAGTTTATCTCCCATGTGGGGCTACACCTTC
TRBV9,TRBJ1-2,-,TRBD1,CASSEWDSLNYGYTF,TGTGCCAGCAGCGAATGGGACAGCCTTAACTATGGCTACACCTTC
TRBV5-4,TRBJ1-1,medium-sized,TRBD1,CASSDRVQYTEAFF,TGTGCCAGCAGCGACAGGGTTCAGTACACTGAAGCTTTCTTT
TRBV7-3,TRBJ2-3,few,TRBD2,CASSRDAGADTQYF,TGTGCCAGCAGTCGCGACGCGGGGGCAGATACGCAGTATTTT
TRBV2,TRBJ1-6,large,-,CASTLRPYNSPLHF,TGTGCCAGCACACTCCGCCCTTATAATTCACCCCTCCACTTT
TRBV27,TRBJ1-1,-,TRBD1,CASWETGMNTEAFF,TGTGCCAGCTGGGAGACAGGGATGAACACTGAAGCTTTCTTT
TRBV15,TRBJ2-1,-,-,CATSTTKYGGSSYNEQFF,TGTGCCACCAGCACGACAAAATACGGGGGCTCTTCCTACAATGAGCAGTTCTTC
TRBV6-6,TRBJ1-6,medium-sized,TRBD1,CASRDRVGNSPLHF,TGTGCCAGTAGAGACAGGGTAGGGAATTCACCCCTCCACTTT
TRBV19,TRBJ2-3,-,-,CAISARLADTQYF,TGTGCCATCTCCGCCCGACTAGCAGATACGCAGTATTTT
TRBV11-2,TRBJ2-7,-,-,CASSFGVPYEQYF,TGTGCCAGCAGCTTTGGGGTACCCTACGAGCAGTACTTC
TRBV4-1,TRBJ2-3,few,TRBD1,CASSQRTGPDTQYF,TGCGCCAGCAGCCAACGGACAGGGCCAGATACGCAGTATTTT
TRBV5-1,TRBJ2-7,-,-,CASSPDLSYEQYF,TGCGCCAGCAGCCCCGACCTCTCCTACGAGCAGTACTTC
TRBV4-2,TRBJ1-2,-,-,CASSLRRTKRNYGYTF,TGTGCCAGCAGCCTTCGTCGTACGAAAAGAAACTATGGCTACACCTTC
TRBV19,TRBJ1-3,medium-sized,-,CASSIDQSAQAANTIYF,TGTGCCAGTAGTATAGATCAATCGGCACAGGCGGCAAACACCATATATTTT
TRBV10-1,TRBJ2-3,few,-,CASSESFVESQYF,TGCGCCAGCAGTGAGTCGTTCGTAGAGTCGCAGTATTTT